The clone carrying this T cell receptor (beta chain) appeared once. Its antigen is not identified. This specimen comes from a study of cytomegalovirus exposure and HLA in healthy donors. Study background: Early release data held roughly 90 million unique TCRs from HLA-typed donors.

General study points: Most TCR sequences were seen very rarely across donors, but some public TCRs occurred in many. Later analysis demonstrated an association between a missense DCLRE1C variant and TCR beta V- and J-gene trimming. Productive status was seen about 87% or about 30% of the time for most TCR beta V segments in an earlier analysis.

13 Jbeta primers and 60 Vbeta primers were used for the PCR. Some clones are missing from TCRdb's copy, which holds only in-frame ones; the method was immunoSEQ multiplex PCR. The sample carries 150,000 to 200,000 clones, about four fifths recorded once. V was pared by 0 bases and J by 7 bases, with 7 bases of the junction left unmatched. Germline-derived CDR1 and CDR2 are LNHNV and YYDKDF (reference sequence). The CDR3 length is 16 residues. This receptor was taken from a man aged 18-30 years in good health and CMV-seronegative. The V call is TRBV15, the J call TRBJ2-1; 9 bases agree with TRBD2. Sequencing used PBMCs. Here the CDR3 DNA reads TGTGCCACCAGCAGAGATCCCCTAGCGGGAAGGAATGAGCAGTTCTTC. It yields the protein CATSRDPLAGRNEQFF.